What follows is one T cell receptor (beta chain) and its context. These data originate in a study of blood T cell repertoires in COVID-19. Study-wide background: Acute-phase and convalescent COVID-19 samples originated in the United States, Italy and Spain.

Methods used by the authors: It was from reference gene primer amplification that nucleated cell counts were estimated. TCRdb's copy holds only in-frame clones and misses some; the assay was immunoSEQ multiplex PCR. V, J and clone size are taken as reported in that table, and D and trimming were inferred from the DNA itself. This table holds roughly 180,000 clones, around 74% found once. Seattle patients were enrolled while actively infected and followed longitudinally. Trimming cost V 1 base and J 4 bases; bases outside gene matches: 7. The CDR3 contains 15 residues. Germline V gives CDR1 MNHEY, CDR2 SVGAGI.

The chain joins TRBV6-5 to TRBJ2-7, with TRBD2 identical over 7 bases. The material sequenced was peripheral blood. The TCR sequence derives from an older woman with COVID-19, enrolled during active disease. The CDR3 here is CASSYFGGLGYEQYF. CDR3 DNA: TGTGCCAGCAGTTACTTCGGGGGGTTAGGGTACGAGCAGTACTTC.